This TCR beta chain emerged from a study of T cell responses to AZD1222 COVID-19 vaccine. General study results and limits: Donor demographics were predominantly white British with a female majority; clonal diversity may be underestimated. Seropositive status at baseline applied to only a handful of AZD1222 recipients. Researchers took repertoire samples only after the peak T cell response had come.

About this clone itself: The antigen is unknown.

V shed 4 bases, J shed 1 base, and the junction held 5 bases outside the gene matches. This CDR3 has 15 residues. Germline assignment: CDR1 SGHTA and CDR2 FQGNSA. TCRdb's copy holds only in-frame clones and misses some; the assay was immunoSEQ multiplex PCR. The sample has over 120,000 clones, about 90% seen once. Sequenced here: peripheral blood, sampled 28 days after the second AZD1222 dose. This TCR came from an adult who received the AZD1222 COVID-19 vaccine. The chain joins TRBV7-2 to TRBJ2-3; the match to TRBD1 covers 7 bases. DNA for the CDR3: TGTGCCAGCAGCTCACGAGGGGGCGGCACAGATACGCAGTATTTT. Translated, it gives CASSSRGGGTDTQYF.